Given below is one TCR beta chain in context. Original processing notes: By means of reference gene primer amplification, nucleated cell counts were estimated. Some clones are missing from TCRdb's copy, which holds only in-frame ones; the method was immunoSEQ multiplex PCR. V and J calls and clone size are copied from that table; D and trimming were computed from the DNA. There are under 15,000 clones in the sample; more than 90% occur only once, and roughly an eighth lies in the top ten. This specimen comes from a study of blood T cell repertoires in COVID-19. Whole-study context: From the United States, Italy and Spain came samples of acute and convalescent COVID-19. The analysed material was cDNA or gDNA that came from T cells, B-cell-depleted T cells, or PBMCs.

CDR1 and CDR2 (germline): SGHRS, YFSETQ. The V segment lost 4 bases and the J segment 2 bases; nucleotides outside the gene matches: 4. The CDR3 runs 14 residues. The receptor's source is a man between 70 and 80 years old with active COVID-19. Sequencing input: peripheral blood. This rearrangement joins TRBV5-1 to TRBJ2-3; 7 nucleotides match TRBD1. This CDR3 is CASSTGQLTDTQYF. Here the CDR3 DNA reads TGCGCCAGCAGCACGGGACAGCTCACAGATACGCAGTATTTT.